This T cell receptor (beta chain) is drawn from a study of post-analysis software for immune sequencing data. Notes on the study in general: Included in a set of about 5 TRBV segments more frequent in patients than controls were TRBV5-6, TRBV5-1 and TRBV20-1. Strong co-clustering by F measure linked samples that shared a preparation batch. Comparison with controls showed significantly lower normalized Chao1 diversity in multiple sclerosis patients.

J was trimmed by 6 bases and V by 0 bases; bases with no gene match: 7. The CDR3 length is 16 residues. Germline V gene sequence: CDR1 LGHNA, CDR2 YSLEER. TCR beta cDNA libraries had unique molecular identifiers. Input of roughly 0.9 to 11 million T cells yielded 550,000 or so cDNA molecules. TCRdb reprocessed the PCR reads with MiXCR, giving one entry per CDR3 protein. The sample lists 400,000 to 500,000 distinct CDR3 sequences, more than 30% occurring once. A note on this clonotype: The antigen is not known.

The sample comprised blood. This clonotype originated in a girl aged 2-10 years with multiple sclerosis. The chain combines TRBV4-3 with TRBJ2-5; 10 nucleotides align to TRBD2. CDR3 sequence reads: CASSQDPSGRGKTQYF. The CDR3 nucleotides are TGCGCCAGCAGCCAAGATCCCAGCGGGAGGGGGAAGACCCAGTACTTC.